This T cell receptor beta chain is drawn from a study of blood T cells in healthy people across ages. A word on this clonotype: What it binds is not known.

Germline CDR1 and CDR2: SGHAT and FQNNGV. V dropped 5 bases and J dropped 1 base, with 17 bases sitting between them. The CDR3 contains 16 residues. Using a J-beta primer mix together with a sample-barcoded 5' primer, a second PCR was run for about 6 to 11 cycles. In TCRdb, the 5' RACE reads were re-called with MiXCR into one record per CDR3 protein. The data contain approximately 800,000 distinct CDR3 sequences, about three fifths of them seen just once; the ten biggest clones take up roughly 20%. General study points: Greater diversity and more naive CD4+ cells were seen in long-lived donors than in aged donors.

Ranging in age from about 6 to 90, the donors were healthy Caucasian individuals from Russia. The authors isolated at least 6 million PBMCs per sample. The total RNA that was extracted per sample amounted to at least 5.5 micrograms. This sequence joins TRBV11-2 and TRBJ1-2; no reliable D call. Input material: blood. The TCR comes from a man aged 25 to 40 in good health. This CDR3 reads CASSLGPRGINYGYTF. CDR3 nucleotides: TGTGCCAGCAGCCTTGGCCCCCGGGGAATTAACTATGGCTACACCTTC. Based on the CDR3 plus reference TRBV11-2 and TRBJ1-2, the full variable domain is EAGVAQSPRYKIIEKRQSVAFWCNPISGHATLYWYQQILGQGPKLLIQFQNNGVVDDSQLPKDRFSAERLKGVDSTLKIQPAKLEDSAVYLCASSLGPRGINYGYTFGSGTRLTVV.